This TCR beta chain appears in the sequencing data of a study of blood T cell repertoires in COVID-19. Study-level information: Material from acute and convalescent COVID-19 was sourced from the United States, Italy and Spain. PBMCs, B-cell-depleted T cells, or T cells provided the cDNA or gDNA that made up the material.

Losses at the gene ends were 3 bases for V and 0 bases for J; bases not matched to a gene: 7. The CDR3 has 17 amino acids. The germline CDR1 and CDR2 sequences are KGHSH and LQKENI. Assay: immunoSEQ multiplex PCR; the TCRdb copy retains only in-frame clones and omits some. The sample contains over 200,000 clones, 89% of which appear only once. This chain uses TRBV18 with TRBJ1-1, with 10 bases fitting TRBD1. The receptor comes from a man between 60 and 75 years old who had recovered from COVID-19. Specimen: peripheral blood. The CDR3 protein is CASSPPGTGDMNTEAFF. CDR3 nucleotide sequence: TGTGCCAGCTCACCCCCCGGGACAGGGGATATGAACACTGAAGCTTTCTTT.